A selection of T cell receptor beta chains follows, all from one sample in a study of cytomegalovirus exposure and HLA in healthy donors. The protocol was immunoSEQ multiplex PCR, while the TCRdb copy is restricted to in-frame clones and leaves out a portion. The sample records approximately 110,000 clones, around 80% being singletons. The sample comprised PBMCs. Receptors originate from a man in his forties or fifties in good health and CMV-seronegative. CDR3s include the opening cysteine and the closing phenylalanine or tryptophan.

V: TRBV9
J: TRBJ2-1
CDR3: CASSVLNNPYYNEQFF

V: TRBV10-3
J: TRBJ1-2
CDR3: CAISGQGATYGYTF

V: TRBV28
J: TRBJ1-2
CDR3: CASTWTGLGYTF

V: TRBV6-5
J: TRBJ1-4
CDR3: CASRPRGTGEKLFF

V: TRBV19
J: TRBJ2-1
CDR3: CASSTARDTEQFF

V: TRBV10-2
J: TRBJ2-5
CDR3: CASSEGSGGGETQYF

V: TRBV10-3
J: TRBJ1-1
CDR3: CAISASRGQGASEAFF

V: TRBV5-1
J: TRBJ2-3
CDR3: CASSSFLAGGSDTQYF

V: TRBV6-6
J: TRBJ2-3
CDR3: CASSWGGRRSDTQYF

V: TRBV7-2
J: TRBJ2-1
CDR3: CASSLVIASGSEQFF

V: TRBV28
J: TRBJ1-5
CDR3: CASRVYRGFYQPQHF

V: TRBV6-4
J: TRBJ1-1
CDR3: CASCGEPNTEAFF

V: TRBV4-2
J: TRBJ2-3
CDR3: CASSQASAATDTQYF

V: TRBV2
J: TRBJ1-1
CDR3: CASSEPQEDTFF

V: TRBV20-1
J: TRBJ2-7
CDR3: CSAGLSYEQYF

V: TRBV4-3
J: TRBJ2-7
CDR3: CASSQDRGLNEQYF

V: TRBV30
J: TRBJ2-7
CDR3: CAWSVASGGAGYEQYF

V: TRBV28
J: TRBJ2-3
CDR3: CASSLGSTDTQYF

V: TRBV19
J: TRBJ2-7
CDR3: CASRGGHEQYF

V: TRBV6-1
J: TRBJ1-3
CDR3: CASKEGAQGNTIYF

V: TRBV29-1
J: TRBJ2-2
CDR3: CSIMGAFGGELFF

V: TRBV30
J: TRBJ1-5
CDR3: CACGQGWGYSNQPQHF

V: TRBV7-8
J: TRBJ2-1
CDR3: CASSLGAIGEQFF

V: TRBV10-3
J: TRBJ2-5
CDR3: CASGGTQETQYF

V: TRBV5-4
J: TRBJ1-1
CDR3: CASSLAGSAGYTEAFF

V: TRBV7-2
J: TRBJ2-1
CDR3: CASSLLEGWYNEQFF

V: TRBV19
J: TRBJ1-1
CDR3: CASRGGDRVIEAFF

V: TRBV2
J: TRBJ1-4
CDR3: CASSQGQGANEKLFF

V: TRBV5-1
J: TRBJ2-7
CDR3: CASSFGGFRNEQYF

V: TRBV7-3
J: TRBJ1-2
CDR3: CASSRGQGYGYTF

V: TRBV18
J: TRBJ1-6
CDR3: CASSPDGLNSPLHF

V: TRBV7-9
J: TRBJ2-3
CDR3: CASSLSGEVSDTQYF

V: TRBV19
J: TRBJ1-5
CDR3: CASSPQTGAWQPQHF

V: TRBV29-1
J: TRBJ1-3
CDR3: CSVAASGSGNTIYF

V: TRBV19
J: TRBJ1-1
CDR3: CASSMILTAGYDTEAFF

V: TRBV7-9
J: TRBJ2-2
CDR3: CSSSLAGADTGELFF

V: TRBV12-5
J: TRBJ2-1
CDR3: CASGSPSGTDISYNEQFF

V: TRBV7-2
J: TRBJ2-1
CDR3: CASSWTSGNYNEQFF